The 4 T cell receptor beta chains listed next were all sequenced from one sample in a study of cytomegalovirus exposure and HLA in healthy donors. The PCR ran on 60 Vbeta and 13 Jbeta primers. TCRdb's copy holds only in-frame clones and misses some; the assay was immunoSEQ multiplex PCR. Its clone listing holds more than 140,000 clones. Material for sequencing was PBMCs. These receptors were taken from a young woman in good health and CMV-seronegative.

In the case of this clone: Compared with germline, one end of the junction differs, possibly owing to a read error. The V gene is TRBV19, the J gene TRBJ1-1; no clear D. The CDR3 contains 11 residues. CDR1 and CDR2 from the germline V gene are LNHDA and SQIVND (reference sequence). This CDR3 is CASSSRAEAFF. CDR3 DNA: TGTGCCAGCAGTAGCCGCGCTGAAGCTTTCTTT.

This chain joins TRBV9 and TRBJ2-5; TRBD2 is a possible D gene (5 bases). In germline, CDR1 is SGDLS, CDR2 YYNGEE. There are 17 residues in the CDR3. Trimming shortened V by 0 bases and J by 0 bases, and 15 bases separated the two germline ends. DNA for the CDR3: TGTGCCAGCAGCGTAGATGACTCTTGGGAGTACCAAGAGACCCAGTACTTC. Protein product: CASSVDDSWEYQETQYF. The complete variable domain, with remaining parts taken from reference TRBV9 and TRBJ2-5, reads DSGVTQTPKHLITATGQRVTLRCSPRSGDLSVYWYQQSLDQGLQFLIQYYNGEERAKGNILERFSAQQFPDLHSELNLSSLELGDSALYFCASSVDDSWEYQETQYFGPGTRLLVL.

The rearrangement links TRBV19 to TRBJ2-7, with 7 bases identical to TRBD1. The junction had 8 bases not matched to a gene; V was cut back by 1 base and J by 5 bases. The CDR3 length is 15 residues. From germline, CDR1 is LNHDA and CDR2 SQIVND (reference sequence). The CDR3 protein is CASSIVGQVLDEQYF. The DNA for the CDR3 is TGTGCCAGTAGTATAGTCGGACAGGTGTTGGACGAGCAGTACTTC.

The V call is TRBV2, the J call TRBJ1-5, with 7 bases identical to TRBD1. There are 13 residues in the CDR3. The V gene's germline CDR1 is SNHLY and CDR2 FYNNEI. Trimming took 8 bases from V and 7 from J; bases not matched to a gene: 8. The CDR3 nucleotides are TGTGCCAGCCGTCGGACAGGAGGGCAGCCCCAGCATTTT. Translated: CASRRTGGQPQHF. Looking up the rest from reference TRBV2 and TRBJ1-5 gives the full variable domain: EPEVTQTPSHQVTQMGQEVILRCVPISNHLYFYWYRQILGQKVEFLVSFYNNEISEKSEIFDDQFSVERPDGSNFTLKIRSTKLEDSAMYFCASRRTGGQPQHFGDGTRLSIL.